The 5 T cell receptor beta chains below come from one sample, sequenced in a study of T-cell memory formation after mild COVID-19. TCRdb passed the 5' RACE reads through MiXCR, listing each CDR3 protein once. The sample lists about 270,000 distinct CDR3 sequences; around 15% were seen once. Specimen: PBMCs or a T cell subset sorted from them (not recorded which). These receptors were collected from a young man who had mild COVID-19 (a few samples of this study predate the infection). Cell type and time point are not known.

The chain couples TRBV5-1 to TRBJ1-2; D remains ambiguous. The CDR3 contains 14 residues. Germline V lookup: CDR1 SGHRS, CDR2 YFSETQ. V lost 0 bases, J lost 5 bases, and 11 bases lay in between. The CDR3 region has the DNA TGCGCCAGCAGCTTGGAGGCAATCGATTATGGCTACACCTTC. It specifies CASSLEAIDYGYTF.

In its sample, this clonotype was seen many times. The rearrangement joins TRBV12-3 or TRBV12-4 to TRBJ1-1; D is ambiguous. Trimming pared 4 bases from V and 1 base from J, leaving 10 bases between. The length of the CDR3 is 14 residues. CDR3 in amino acids: CASSSADSNTEAFF. The CDR3 DNA sequence: TGTGCCAGCAGTTCAGCAGATTCGAACACTGAAGCTTTCTTT.

This chain connects TRBV6-6 to TRBJ2-3; TRBD1 aligns across 9 bases. V lost 8 bases and J lost 11; bases outside the gene matches: 14. Germline lookup yields CDR1 MNHNY and CDR2 SVGAGI (reference sequence). CDR3 length equals 14 residues. CDR3: CASGLTGTGSGQYF. DNA of the CDR3: TGTGCCAGCGGACTCACCGGGACAGGGAGTGGGCAGTATTTT.

This clonotype showed up just a few times. This chain uses TRBV7-3 with TRBJ2-1, with D maybe TRBD2 (5 bases). This CDR3 comprises 15 residues. Trimming cost V 4 bases and J 0 bases, with 10 bases left between them. CDR1 SGHTA and CDR2 FQGTGA come from the germline V gene. The CDR3 region is CASSSDSSSYNEQFF. For the CDR3, the DNA is TGTGCCAGCAGCTCGGACTCAAGCTCCTACAATGAGCAGTTCTTC.

The chain uses TRBV5-1 and TRBJ2-7; possible D gene TRBD2, 5 bases. CDR3 length: 13 residues. Trimming removed 1 base from V and 2 bases from J, with 7 bases in between. Germline CDR1 SGHRS, CDR2 YFSETQ. The CDR3 reads CASSLSGTYEQYF. The CDR3 DNA is TGCGCCAGCAGCTTGTCGGGAACCTACGAGCAGTACTTC.